This TCR beta chain was captured by sequencing in a study of blood T cell repertoires in COVID-19. Study context: COVID-19 samples collected from the United States, Italy and Spain covered acute and convalescent phases. PBMCs, B-cell-depleted T cells, or T cells were the source of the cDNA or gDNA that made up the material.

Original processing notes: The authors estimated nucleated cell counts from reference gene primer amplification. The table came from immunoSEQ multiplex PCR; TCRdb's copy has only in-frame clones and leaves some out. The V and J calls and clone size come from that table; D and trimming were worked out from the DNA. The sample gives around 280,000 clones, approximately 84% of which show up once; 2.1% is in the top ten. This CDR3 region has 14 residues. J was trimmed by 9 bases and V by 10 bases; bases with no gene match: 13. Germline V gene sequence: CDR1 MDHEN, CDR2 SYDVKM. Sequencing was done on a sample of peripheral blood. The genes are TRBV28 and TRBJ2-1; 9 bases map to TRBD2. The sequence was obtained from a young woman who had recovered from COVID-19. In DNA, the CDR3 is TGTGCCATCTTACCAGCGGGAGGATCGGGTGAGCAGTTCTTC. This translates into CAILPAGGSGEQFF.